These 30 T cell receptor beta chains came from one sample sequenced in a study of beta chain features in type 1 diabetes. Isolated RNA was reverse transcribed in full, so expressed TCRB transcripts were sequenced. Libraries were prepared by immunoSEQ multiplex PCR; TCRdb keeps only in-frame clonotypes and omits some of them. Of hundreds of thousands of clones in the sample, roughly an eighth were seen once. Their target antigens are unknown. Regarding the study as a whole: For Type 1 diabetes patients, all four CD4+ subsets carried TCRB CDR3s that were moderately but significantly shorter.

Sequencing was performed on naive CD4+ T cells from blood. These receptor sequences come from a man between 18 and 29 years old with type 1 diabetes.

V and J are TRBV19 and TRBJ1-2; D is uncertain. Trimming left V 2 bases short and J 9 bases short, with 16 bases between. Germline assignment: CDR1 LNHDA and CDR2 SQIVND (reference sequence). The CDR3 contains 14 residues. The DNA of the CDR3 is TGTGCCAGTAGTATACAGGTAGTGCCGGGCCGCTACACCTTC. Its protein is CASSIQVVPGRYTF.

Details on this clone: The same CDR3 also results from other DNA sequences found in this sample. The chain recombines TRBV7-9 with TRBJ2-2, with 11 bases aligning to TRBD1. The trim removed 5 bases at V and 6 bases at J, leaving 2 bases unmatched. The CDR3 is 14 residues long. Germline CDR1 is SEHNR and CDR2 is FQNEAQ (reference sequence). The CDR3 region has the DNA TGTGCCAGCAGCGGACAGGGGGCATCCGGGGAGCTGTTTTTT. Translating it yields CASSGQGASGELFF.

The CDR3: CASSRTENQPQHF. DNA of the CDR3: TGTGCCAGCAGCCGGACAGAAAATCAGCCCCAGCATTTT. This chain joins TRBV14 and TRBJ1-5; D is possibly TRBD1 (6 bases). With 4 bases removed from V and 4 bases from J, the gap between germline ends came to 8 bases. The CDR3 has 13 amino acids. Germline V gives CDR1 SGHDN, CDR2 FVKESK.

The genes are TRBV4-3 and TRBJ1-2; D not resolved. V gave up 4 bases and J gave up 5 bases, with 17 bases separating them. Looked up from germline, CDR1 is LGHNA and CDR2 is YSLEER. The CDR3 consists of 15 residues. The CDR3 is CASSRELNKAYGYTF. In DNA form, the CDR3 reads TGCGCCAGCAGCCGGGAACTTAACAAGGCTTATGGCTACACCTTC.

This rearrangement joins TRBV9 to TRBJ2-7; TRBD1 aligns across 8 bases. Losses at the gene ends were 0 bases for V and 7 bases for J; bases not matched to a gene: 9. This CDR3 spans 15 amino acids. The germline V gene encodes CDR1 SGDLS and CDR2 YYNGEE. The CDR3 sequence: CASSVEGRGPEEQYF. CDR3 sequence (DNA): TGTGCCAGCAGCGTAGAAGGCAGGGGGCCTGAAGAGCAGTACTTC.

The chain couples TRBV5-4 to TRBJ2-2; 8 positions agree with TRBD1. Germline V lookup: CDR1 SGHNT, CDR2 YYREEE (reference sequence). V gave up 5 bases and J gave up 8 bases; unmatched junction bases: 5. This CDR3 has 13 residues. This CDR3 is CASSGTGRGELFF. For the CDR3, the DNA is TGTGCCAGCAGTGGGACAGGACGAGGGGAGCTGTTTTTT.

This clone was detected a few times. In DNA form, the CDR3 reads TGTGCCAGCAGCTTAGGGGCAGGGGCGGGTCAGCCCCAGCATTTT. This codes for CASSLGAGAGQPQHF. The chain uses TRBV7-9 and TRBJ1-5, with a weak D call TRBD1 (6 bases). Between the trimmed V and J ends, which lost 1 base and 6 bases, there was a span of 13 bases. Germline V gives CDR1 SEHNR, CDR2 FQNEAQ (reference sequence). This CDR3 has 15 amino acids.

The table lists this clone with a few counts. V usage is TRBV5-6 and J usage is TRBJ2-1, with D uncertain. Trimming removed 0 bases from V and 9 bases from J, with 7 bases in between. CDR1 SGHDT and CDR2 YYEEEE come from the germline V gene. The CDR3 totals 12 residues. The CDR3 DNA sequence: TGTGCCAGCAGCTTGGTTAGAGCTGAGCAGTTCTTC. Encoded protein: CASSLVRAEQFF.

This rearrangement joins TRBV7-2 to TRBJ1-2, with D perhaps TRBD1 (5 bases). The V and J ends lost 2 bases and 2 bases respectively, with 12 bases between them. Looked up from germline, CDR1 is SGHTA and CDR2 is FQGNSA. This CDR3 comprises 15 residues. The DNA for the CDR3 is TGTGCCAGCAGCTTAAGGGACGGCCCGAACTATGGCTACACCTTC. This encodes CASSLRDGPNYGYTF.

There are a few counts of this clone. CDR3 bases: TGTGCCAGCAGCTTCCCCAGCGGGAACTATGGCTACACCTTC. It is translated as CASSFPSGNYGYTF. V gene TRBV7-2 combines with J gene TRBJ1-2; D not certain. Germline values: CDR1 SGHTA, CDR2 FQGNSA. The V end lost 3 bases, the J end lost 2 bases, and 10 bases lay between the germline ends. The CDR3 covers 14 residues.

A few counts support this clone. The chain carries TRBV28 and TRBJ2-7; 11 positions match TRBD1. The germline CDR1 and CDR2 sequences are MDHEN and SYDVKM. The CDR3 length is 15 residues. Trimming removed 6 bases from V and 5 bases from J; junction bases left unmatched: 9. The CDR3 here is CASSPPGQGADEQYF. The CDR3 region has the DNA TGTGCCAGCAGCCCCCCCGGACAGGGGGCGGACGAGCAGTACTTC. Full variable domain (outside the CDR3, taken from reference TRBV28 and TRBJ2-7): DVKVTQSSRYLVKRTGEKVFLECVQDMDHENMFWYRQDPGLGLRLIYFSYDVKMKEKGDIPEGYSVSREKKERFSLILESASTNQTSMYLCASSPPGQGADEQYFGPGTRLTVT.

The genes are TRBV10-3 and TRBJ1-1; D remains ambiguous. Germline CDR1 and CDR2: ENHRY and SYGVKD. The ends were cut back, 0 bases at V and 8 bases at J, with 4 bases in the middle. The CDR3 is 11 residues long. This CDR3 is CAISESLEAFF. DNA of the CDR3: TGTGCCATCAGTGAGTCTCTAGAAGCTTTCTTT.

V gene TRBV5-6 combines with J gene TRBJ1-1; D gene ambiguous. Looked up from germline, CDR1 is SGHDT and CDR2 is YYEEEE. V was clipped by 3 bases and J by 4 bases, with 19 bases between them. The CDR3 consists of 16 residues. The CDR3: CASSSEGSARGTEAFF. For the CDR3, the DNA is TGTGCCAGCAGCTCAGAGGGCTCCGCCCGGGGCACTGAAGCTTTCTTT.

The CDR3 loop is CASSPRTASEAFF. CDR3 bases: TGTGCCAGCAGCCCGAGGACAGCCAGTGAAGCTTTCTTT. The chain joins TRBV7-2 to TRBJ1-1, with D possibly TRBD1 on 6 matching bases. V lost 5 bases to trimming and J lost 7 bases, with 14 bases between them. CDR1 and CDR2 from the germline V gene are SGHTA and FQGNSA. The CDR3 consists of 13 residues.

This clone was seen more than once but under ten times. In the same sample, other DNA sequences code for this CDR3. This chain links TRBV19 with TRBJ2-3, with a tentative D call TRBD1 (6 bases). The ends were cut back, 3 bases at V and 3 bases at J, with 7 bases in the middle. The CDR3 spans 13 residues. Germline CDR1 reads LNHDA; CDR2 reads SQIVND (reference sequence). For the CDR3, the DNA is TGTGCCAGTAGTATGCAGGGGACAGATACGCAGTATTTT. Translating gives CASSMQGTDTQYF.

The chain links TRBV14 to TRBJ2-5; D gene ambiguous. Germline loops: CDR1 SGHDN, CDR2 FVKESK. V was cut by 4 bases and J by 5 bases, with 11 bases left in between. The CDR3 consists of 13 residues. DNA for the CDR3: TGTGCCAGCAGCCCTGACGCCGTGGAGACCCAGTACTTC. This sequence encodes CASSPDAVETQYF.

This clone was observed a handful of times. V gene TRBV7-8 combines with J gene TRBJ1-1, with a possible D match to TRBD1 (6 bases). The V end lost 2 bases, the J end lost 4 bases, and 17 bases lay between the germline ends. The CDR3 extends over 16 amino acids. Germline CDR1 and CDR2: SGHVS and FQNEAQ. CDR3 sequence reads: CASSLLGSGQPTEAFF. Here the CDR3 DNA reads TGTGCCAGCAGCTTATTGGGGTCCGGACAGCCCACTGAAGCTTTCTTT.

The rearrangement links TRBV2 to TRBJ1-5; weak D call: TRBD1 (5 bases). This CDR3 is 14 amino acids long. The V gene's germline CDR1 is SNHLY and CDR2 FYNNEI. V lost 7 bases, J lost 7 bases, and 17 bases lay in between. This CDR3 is CASTGRESSQPQHF. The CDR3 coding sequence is TGTGCCAGCACGGGCAGGGAAAGTTCACAGCCCCAGCATTTT.

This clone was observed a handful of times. CDR3 DNA: TGCAGCGTTGACACGACTAGCGGGAGCTCCTACAATGAGCAGTTCTTC. Translation gives CSVDTTSGSSYNEQFF. The chain uses TRBV29-1 and TRBJ2-1; TRBD2 agrees at 12 bases. V shed 3 bases and J 0 bases; nucleotides not matched to a gene: 3. This CDR3 contains 16 residues. Looked up from germline, CDR1 is SQVTM and CDR2 is ANQGSEA.

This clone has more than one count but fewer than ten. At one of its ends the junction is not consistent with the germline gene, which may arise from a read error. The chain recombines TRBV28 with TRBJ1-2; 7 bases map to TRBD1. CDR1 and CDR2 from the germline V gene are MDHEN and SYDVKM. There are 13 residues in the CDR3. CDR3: CASSFTGTANSNF. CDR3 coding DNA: TGTGCCAGCAGTTTCACCGGGACAGCGAACTCCAACTTC.

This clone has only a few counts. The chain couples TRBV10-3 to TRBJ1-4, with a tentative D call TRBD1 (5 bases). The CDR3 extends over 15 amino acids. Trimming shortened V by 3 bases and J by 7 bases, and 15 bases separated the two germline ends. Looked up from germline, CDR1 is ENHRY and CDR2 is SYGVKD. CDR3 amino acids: CAISDQGQGPEKLFF. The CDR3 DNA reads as TGTGCCATCAGTGATCAGGGCCAAGGTCCTGAAAAACTGTTTTTT.

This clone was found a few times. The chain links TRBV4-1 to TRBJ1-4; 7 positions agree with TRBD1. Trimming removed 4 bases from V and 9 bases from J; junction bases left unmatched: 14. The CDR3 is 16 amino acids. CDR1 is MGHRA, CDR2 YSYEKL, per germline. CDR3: CASSLRTGDRAKKLFF. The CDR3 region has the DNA TGCGCCAGCAGCCTGCGAACCGGAGACAGGGCGAAAAAACTGTTTTTT.

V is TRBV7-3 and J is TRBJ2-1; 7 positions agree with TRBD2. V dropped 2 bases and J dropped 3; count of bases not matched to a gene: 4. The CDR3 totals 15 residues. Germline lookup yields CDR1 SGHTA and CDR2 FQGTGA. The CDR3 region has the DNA TGTGCCAGCAGCTTATCCGGGGGGTTCTACAATGAGCAGTTCTTC. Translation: CASSLSGGFYNEQFF.

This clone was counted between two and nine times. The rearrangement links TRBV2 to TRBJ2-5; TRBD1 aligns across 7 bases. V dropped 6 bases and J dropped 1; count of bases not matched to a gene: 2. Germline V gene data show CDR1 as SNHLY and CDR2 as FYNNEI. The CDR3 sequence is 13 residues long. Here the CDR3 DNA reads TGTGCCAGCAGGGGACAGACCCAAGAGACCCAGTACTTC. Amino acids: CASRGQTQETQYF.

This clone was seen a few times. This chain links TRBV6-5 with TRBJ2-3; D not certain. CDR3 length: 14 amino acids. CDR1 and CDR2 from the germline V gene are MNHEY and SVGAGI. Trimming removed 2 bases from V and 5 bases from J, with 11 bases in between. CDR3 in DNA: TGTGCCAGCAGTTACATCAGAAACGGAGATACGCAGTATTTT. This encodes CASSYIRNGDTQYF.

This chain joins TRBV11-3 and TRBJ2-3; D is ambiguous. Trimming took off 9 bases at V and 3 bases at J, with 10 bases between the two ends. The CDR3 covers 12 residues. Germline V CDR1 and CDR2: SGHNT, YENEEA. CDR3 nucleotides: TGTGCCAGGCATGGAATAACAGATACGCAGTATTTT. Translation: CARHGITDTQYF.

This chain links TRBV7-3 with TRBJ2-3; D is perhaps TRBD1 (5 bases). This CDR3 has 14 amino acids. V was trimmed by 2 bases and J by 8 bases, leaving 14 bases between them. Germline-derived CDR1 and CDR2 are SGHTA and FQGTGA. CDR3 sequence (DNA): TGTGCCAGCAGCTTAGGCTGGCAGGGTGGTACGCAGTATTTT. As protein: CASSLGWQGGTQYF.

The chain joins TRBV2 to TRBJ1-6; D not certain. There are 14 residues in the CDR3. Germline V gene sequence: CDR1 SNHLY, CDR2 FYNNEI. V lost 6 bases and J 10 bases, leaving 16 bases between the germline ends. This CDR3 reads CASSPEGGRSPLHF. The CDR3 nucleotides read TGTGCCAGCAGCCCGGAGGGAGGGAGGTCACCCCTCCACTTT.

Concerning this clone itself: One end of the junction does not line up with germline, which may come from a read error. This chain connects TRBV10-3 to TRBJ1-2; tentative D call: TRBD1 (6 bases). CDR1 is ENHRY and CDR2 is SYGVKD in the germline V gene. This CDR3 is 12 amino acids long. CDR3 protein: CATSQGTYGYTF. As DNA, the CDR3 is TGTGCCACCAGTCAGGGGACCTATGGCTACACCTTC.

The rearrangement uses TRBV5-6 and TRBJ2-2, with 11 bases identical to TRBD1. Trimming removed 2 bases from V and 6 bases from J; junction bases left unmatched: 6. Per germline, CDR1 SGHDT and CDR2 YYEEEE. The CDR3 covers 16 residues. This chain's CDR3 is CASSLSGTGGPGELFF. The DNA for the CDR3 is TGTGCCAGCAGCTTATCCGGGACAGGGGGTCCCGGGGAGCTGTTTTTT.